This T cell receptor beta chain was observed in a study of T cells in tuberculosis. Study-level background: This South African cohort compared adolescents with or without latent tuberculosis against adults with active tuberculosis. PBMC were archived before or within 7 days of starting treatment.

Sample time point: new active TB diagnosis, blood taken before or within 7 days of starting treatment. Trimming cost V 7 bases and J 4 bases; bases outside gene matches: 11. The CDR3 contains 16 residues. Germline loops: CDR1 MNHEY, CDR2 SMNVEV (reference sequence). Some clones are missing from TCRdb's copy, which holds only in-frame ones; the method was immunoSEQ multiplex PCR. The sample shows roughly 30,000 clones, 86% of them seen only once. This clone was recorded a few times. This sequence originates from an adult with tuberculosis. The chain employs TRBV27 and TRBJ2-2, with TRBD1 matching over 8 bases. The sequenced sample was PBMCs, obtained at tuberculosis diagnosis. CDR3 sequence: CASTSFTGGSTGELFF. The CDR3 DNA is TGTGCCAGCACCTCCTTCACAGGGGGATCCACCGGGGAGCTGTTTTTT.